Each of the 2 T cell receptor beta chains below was sequenced from the same sample in a study of response to subunit inactivated influenza vaccine. MiXCR was run by TCRdb on the RT-PCR reads, yielding one entry per CDR3 protein. The sample shows about 800,000 distinct CDR3 sequences, approximately 21% of them seen only once. The sequences come from PBMCs from blood, collected 5 days after vaccination. These TCRs come from a man aged 50-59 years who received an inactivated influenza vaccine.

About this clonotype itself: Since a much larger clone is just one base distant, this may be a read error. The rearrangement joins TRBV9 to TRBJ1-1; no reliable D call. This CDR3 has 13 residues. V lost 0 bases and J 2 bases, leaving 5 bases between the germline ends. Germline CDR1 reads SGDLS; CDR2 reads YYNGEE. The CDR3 reads CASSVGFNTEAFF. CDR3 in DNA: TGTGCCAGCAGCGTAGGGTTCAACACTGAAGCTTTCTTT. Drawing the rest from reference TRBV9 and TRBJ1-1, the complete variable domain is DSGVTQTPKHLITATGQRVTLRCSPRSGDLSVYWYQQSLDQGLQFLIQYYNGEERAKGNILERFSAQQFPDLHSELNLSSLELGDSALYFCASSVGFNTEAFFGQGTRLTVV.

This clonotype was seen repeatedly, ten times or more. For the CDR3, the DNA is TGTGCCAGCAGTTCCGGGACAGGGGTTTACAATGAGCAGTTCTTC. Encoded protein: CASSSGTGVYNEQFF. The chain employs TRBV12-3 or TRBV12-4 and TRBJ2-1; 10 bases are a match to TRBD1. This CDR3 comprises 15 residues. With V trimmed by 4 bases and J by 4 bases, 4 bases remained unmatched.